This TCR beta chain is from a study of T cell repertoires in cytomegalovirus infection. In the study overall: In the study, CMV epitopes included recently identified HLA-C-restricted and well-studied HLA-B-restricted ones.

With V trimmed by 5 bases and J by 3 bases, 8 bases remained unmatched. In germline, CDR1 is MNHEY, CDR2 SMNVEV (reference sequence). The CDR3 spans 15 residues. TCRdb used MiXCR to reprocess the reads, holding one entry per CDR3 protein. Of roughly 920,000 distinct CDR3 sequences in the sample, 31% are singletons; the top ten hold roughly 13%. Study conclusions and caveats: Identification of carriers of CMV plus the relevant HLA was performed using cumulative public TCR beta family frequency.

This clonotype was counted between two and nine times. The antigen is undetermined. The source of this sequence is a human donor in good health (CMV status not recorded). Some clones in this sample may be carry-over from other donors' samples. V and J are TRBV27 and TRBJ1-2, with TRBD1 identical over 8 bases. Sequencing was performed on cultured CD8+ T cells from PBMCs, taken from culture after CMV antigen stimulation. CDR3 DNA sequence: TGTGCCAGCAGTGCCCGACAGGGGAAGGACTATGGCTACACCTTC. It is translated as CASSARQGKDYGYTF.